Listed here is a single T cell receptor beta chain. Its specificity is not known. A J-beta primer mix and a sample-barcoded 5' primer were used in a second PCR of about 7 to 12 cycles. TCRdb re-analysed the 5' RACE reads in MiXCR, keeping a single row per CDR3 protein. The sample holds around 1,500,000 distinct CDR3 sequences, roughly 40% seen once. V shed 8 bases, J shed 3 bases, and the junction held 7 bases outside the gene matches. CDR1 is LNHDA and CDR2 is SQIVND in the germline V gene (reference sequence). The CDR3 loop spans 13 amino acids. This sample was included in a study of blood T cells in healthy people across ages. Study-level points and caveats: Those diversity estimates obtained from one million T cells were thought to be underestimates.

Each sample gave at least 6 million isolated PBMCs. This TCR was recovered from a woman aged 18-29 years in good health. The source material was blood. V gene TRBV19 combines with J gene TRBJ2-7; TRBD2 aligns across 7 bases. The CDR3 DNA follows: TGTGCCAGTGCGCCAGCGGGACTCTACGAGCAGTACTTC. Translating it yields CASAPAGLYEQYF.